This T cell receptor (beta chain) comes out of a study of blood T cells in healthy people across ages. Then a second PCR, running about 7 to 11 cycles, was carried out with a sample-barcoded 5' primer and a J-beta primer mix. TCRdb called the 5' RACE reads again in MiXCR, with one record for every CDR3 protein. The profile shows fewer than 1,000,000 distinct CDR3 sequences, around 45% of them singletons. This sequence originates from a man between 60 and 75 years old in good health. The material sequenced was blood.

In DNA, the CDR3 is TGTGCCAGCAGCCAAGAGGGAGTCAGGGGGGAGACCCAGTACTTC. Its protein is CASSQEGVRGETQYF. The chain links TRBV3-1 to TRBJ2-5; 7 bases agree with TRBD1. V was pared by 0 bases and J by 5 bases, with 6 bases of the junction left unmatched. The CDR3 totals 15 residues. Germline CDR1 is LGHDT and CDR2 is YNNKEL (reference sequence).